This TCR beta chain appears in the sequencing data of a study of shared clonotypes between healthy human individuals. Sequenced by immunoSEQ multiplex PCR; TCRdb stores in-frame clones only, minus some. The profile shows about 2,500,000 clones, 90% to 95% of them singletons. This CDR3 has 19 residues. The germline V gene has CDR1 KGHSH and CDR2 LQKENI. The V gene end was trimmed by 2 bases and the J gene end by 9 bases; junction bases not matched to a gene: 20. This sequence joins TRBV18 and TRBJ2-7, with 12 bases aligning to TRBD2. This sequence was found in a man younger than 35 in good health. The sample taken for sequencing was naive CD4+ T cells sorted from blood. The sample's subset: CD45RA+ positively selected. The CDR3 nucleotides read TGTGCCAGCTCACCAACACAGCTTACTGGGCCTAGCGGGGGGGCTTTGCAGTACTTC. Translation gives CASSPTQLTGPSGGALQYF.